This T cell receptor beta chain was recorded in a study of blood T cell repertoires in COVID-19. Using immunoSEQ multiplex PCR, the repertoire was profiled, and TCRdb retains in-frame clones only, with some absent. The sample has fewer than 250,000 clones; more than 75% are singletons. Unmatched junction bases numbered 9, after V lost 5 bases and J lost 4 bases. This CDR3 region has 15 residues. Per the germline V gene, CDR1 is SGHTA and CDR2 is FQGNSA. This TCR was recovered from a man aged 50 or older with COVID-19, enrolled during active disease. The chain has TRBV7-2 and TRBJ1-2; TRBD1 agrees at 8 bases. Sequencing was done on a sample of peripheral blood. CDR3 coding DNA: TGTGCCAGCAGCCTTGGACAGGGTATCAGCTATGGCTACACCTTC. Its translation is CASSLGQGISYGYTF.